Below are 19 T cell receptor beta chains sequenced from a single sample in a study of early T cells in non-severe SARS-CoV-2 infection. Using its own MiXCR run on the 5' RACE reads, TCRdb lists one record per CDR3 protein. The sample contains 50,000 to 70,000 distinct CDR3 sequences, approximately 15% of which appear only once. The sample consisted of whole blood, taken at baseline. The receptors come from an adult who was a healthcare worker with PCR-confirmed SARS-CoV-2 infection or an uninfected control (not recorded which).

The chain is built from TRBV2 and TRBJ2-3; TRBD2 is a possible D gene (6 bases). Trimming pared 8 bases from V and 4 bases from J, leaving 7 bases between. Germline loops: CDR1 SNHLY, CDR2 FYNNEI. CDR3 length: 11 amino acids. CDR3 sequence (DNA): TGTGCCAGCGGGGAGGCAGATACGCAGTATTTT. Amino acids: CASGEADTQYF.

This clonotype came up a few times. The chain joins TRBV7-9 to TRBJ2-2; D perhaps matches TRBD1 (6 bases). Germline values: CDR1 SEHNR, CDR2 FQNEAQ (reference sequence). There are 16 residues in the CDR3. Trimming stripped 4 bases from V and 4 bases from J, with 16 bases between. CDR3 loop: CASSSRQASGTGELFF. The CDR3 coding sequence is TGTGCCAGCAGCTCAAGACAGGCGTCGGGCACCGGGGAGCTGTTTTTT.

In the case of this clonotype: The junction differs from germline at one of its ends, possibly a read error. This chain links TRBV20-1 with TRBJ2-3, with D possibly called TRBD1 or TRBD2 (5 bases each). This CDR3 region has 15 residues. Germline V CDR1 and CDR2: DFQATT, SNEGSKA (reference sequence). This CDR3 reads CSASQGRGSTDTRYF. In nucleotides, the CDR3 is TGCAGTGCTAGCCAGGGTCGGGGTAGCACAGATACGCGGTATTTT.

The chain carries TRBV28 and TRBJ2-4; D possibly uses TRBD1 or TRBD2 (5 bases each). V lost 6 bases to trimming and J lost 9 bases, with 12 bases between them. This CDR3 region has 12 residues. Germline CDR1 MDHEN, CDR2 SYDVKM. The CDR3 DNA follows: TGTGCCAGCAGCTCTGGGGGTGGCATTCAGTACTTC. Protein sequence: CASSSGGGIQYF.

The CDR3 protein is CASSSWTVGNYGYTF. CDR3 DNA sequence: TGTGCCAGCAGTTCTTGGACAGTCGGGAACTATGGCTACACCTTC. The V call is TRBV6-2 or TRBV6-3, the J call TRBJ1-2; TRBD1 might be the D (6 bases). Trimming cost V 4 bases and J 2 bases, with 14 bases left between them. The germline CDR1 and CDR2 sequences are MNHEY and SVGEGT. The CDR3 has 15 amino acids.

This clonotype was observed a handful of times. The V call is TRBV5-4, the J call TRBJ2-2, with D perhaps TRBD1 (5 bases). The V and J ends lost 10 bases and 9 bases respectively, with 16 bases between them. The CDR3 extends over 12 amino acids. From germline, CDR1 is SGHNT and CDR2 YYREEE (reference sequence). The chain's CDR3 is CAGSTDGRELFF. In DNA form, the CDR3 reads TGTGCCGGATCGACAGATGGCAGGGAGCTGTTTTTT.

The gene calls are TRBV7-6 and TRBJ2-1, with TRBD2 matching 9 bases. Germline V gives CDR1 SGHVS, CDR2 FNYEAQ. V shed 2 bases, J shed 4 bases, and the junction held 0 bases outside the gene matches. This CDR3 region has 14 residues. The CDR3 DNA sequence: TGTGCCAGCAGCTTAACTAGCGGGTACAATGAGCAGTTCTTC. Translated, it gives CASSLTSGYNEQFF.

This clonotype was observed a handful of times. The chain employs TRBV4-1 and TRBJ2-1; 9 nucleotides align to TRBD2. The CDR3 runs to 15 residues. CDR1 and CDR2 from the germline V gene are MGHRA and YSYEKL. V lost 2 bases to trimming and J lost 3 bases; unmatched junction nucleotides: 2. The CDR3 DNA is TGCGCCAGCAGCCAAAATAGCGGGAGCTACAATGAGCAGTTCTTC. It yields the protein CASSQNSGSYNEQFF.

This clonotype has more than one count but fewer than ten. This chain connects TRBV10-1 to TRBJ2-2, with 11 bases aligning to TRBD2. CDR3 size: 15 residues. Unmatched junction bases numbered 2, after V lost 2 bases and J lost 6 bases. Germline V gene lookup returns CDR1 WNHNN and CDR2 SYGVQD (reference sequence). DNA of the CDR3: TGCGCCAGCAGTGAGGCTAGCGGGGGGCCCGGGGAGCTGTTTTTT. Encoded protein: CASSEASGGPGELFF.

This clonotype showed up just a few times. CDR3 in DNA: TGTGCCAGCAGTTCGGACGGATACTATGGCTACACCTTC. Its protein is CASSSDGYYGYTF. V is TRBV6-5 and J is TRBJ1-2, with D unclear. Germline V gene sequence: CDR1 MNHEY, CDR2 SVGAGI. There are 13 residues in the CDR3. The V end was cut by 4 bases, the J end by 3 bases, with 9 bases between.

V and J are TRBV4-2 and TRBJ1-1; maybe TRBD1 (5 bases). The germline CDR1 and CDR2 sequences are LGHNA and YNFKEQ. V gave up 4 bases and J gave up 2 bases, with 14 bases separating them. The CDR3 has 15 amino acids. CDR3 DNA sequence: TGTGCCAGCAGCCGAGCAAACACAGGAAACACTGAAGCTTTCTTT. This sequence encodes CASSRANTGNTEAFF.

This clonotype was counted only a few times. The DNA of the CDR3 is TGCGCCAGCAGCCAGGGGACAGGGGCCTACAATCAGCCCCAGCATTTT. Encoded protein: CASSQGTGAYNQPQHF. V usage is TRBV4-1 and J usage is TRBJ1-5; 10 positions match TRBD1. J gave up 3 bases and V 3 bases, and 5 bases lay outside the gene matches. CDR3 length equals 16 residues. In germline, CDR1 is MGHRA, CDR2 YSYEKL.

J is TRBJ2-1 and V is TRBV28; D might be TRBD2 (6 bases). CDR3 length: 14 amino acids. V lost 5 bases and J 7 bases, leaving 15 bases between the germline ends. Germline values: CDR1 MDHEN, CDR2 SYDVKM. The CDR3 nucleotides are TGTGCCAGCAGTCTCCCTCCCCGGGGGAATGAGCAGTTCTTC. This gives the protein CASSLPPRGNEQFF.

The sample holds a few counts of this clonotype. V is TRBV5-1 and J is TRBJ2-7; possible D gene TRBD1, 5 bases. CDR3 length equals 14 residues. Germline loops: CDR1 SGHRS, CDR2 YFSETQ. Trimming stripped 0 bases from V and 3 bases from J, with 10 bases between. CDR3 DNA sequence: TGCGCCAGCAGCTTGGAAGGGGCTGGCTACGAGCAGTACTTC. Amino acid sequence: CASSLEGAGYEQYF.

This clonotype occurred a few times. The V gene is TRBV28, the J gene TRBJ2-7, with TRBD2 matching over 9 bases. Germline V gene sequence: CDR1 MDHEN, CDR2 SYDVKM. The CDR3 loop spans 14 amino acids. V was clipped by 9 bases and J by 7 bases; unmatched bases: 13. The CDR3 region is CASEIAGEPSEQYF. DNA of the CDR3: TGTGCCAGTGAAATAGCGGGGGAACCCTCTGAGCAGTACTTC.

The chain couples TRBV3-1 to TRBJ2-7; 12 bases align to TRBD1. Trimming removed 4 bases from V and 6 bases from J; junction bases left unmatched: 7. The CDR3 sequence is 15 residues long. CDR1 LGHDT and CDR2 YNNKEL come from the germline V gene (reference sequence). In nucleotides, the CDR3 is TGTGCCAGCAGCCGAGGGGGGACAGGGGGCCGCGAGCAGTACTTC. Its protein is CASSRGGTGGREQYF.

V usage is TRBV5-4 and J usage is TRBJ1-1, with 9 bases fitting TRBD1. The CDR3 runs to 14 residues. The J segment lost 4 bases and the V segment lost 0 bases, leaving 1 base of the junction unmatched. CDR1 is SGHNT and CDR2 is YYREEE in the germline V gene (reference sequence). CDR3 nucleotide sequence: TGTGCCAGCAGCTTGGAGACAGGGGGCACTGAAGCTTTCTTT. Translated, it gives CASSLETGGTEAFF.

The chain recombines TRBV4-1 with TRBJ2-2; possible D gene TRBD1, 5 bases. Per germline, CDR1 MGHRA and CDR2 YSYEKL. V was pared by 0 bases and J by 0 bases, with 11 bases between. The CDR3 extends over 17 amino acids. CDR3 nucleotides: TGCGCCAGCAGCCAAGAGATAAGGGGCTCGAACACCGGGGAGCTGTTTTTT. Protein product: CASSQEIRGSNTGELFF.

The rearrangement joins TRBV5-1 to TRBJ2-1; 7 bases are shared with TRBD2. The V gene end was trimmed by 0 bases and the J gene end by 9 bases; junction bases not matched to a gene: 6. Germline V lookup: CDR1 SGHRS, CDR2 YFSETQ. The CDR3 length is 14 residues. CDR3 nucleotides: TGCGCCAGCAGCTTGGACCTTAGCGGGCGTGAGCAGTTCTTC. Protein: CASSLDLSGREQFF.